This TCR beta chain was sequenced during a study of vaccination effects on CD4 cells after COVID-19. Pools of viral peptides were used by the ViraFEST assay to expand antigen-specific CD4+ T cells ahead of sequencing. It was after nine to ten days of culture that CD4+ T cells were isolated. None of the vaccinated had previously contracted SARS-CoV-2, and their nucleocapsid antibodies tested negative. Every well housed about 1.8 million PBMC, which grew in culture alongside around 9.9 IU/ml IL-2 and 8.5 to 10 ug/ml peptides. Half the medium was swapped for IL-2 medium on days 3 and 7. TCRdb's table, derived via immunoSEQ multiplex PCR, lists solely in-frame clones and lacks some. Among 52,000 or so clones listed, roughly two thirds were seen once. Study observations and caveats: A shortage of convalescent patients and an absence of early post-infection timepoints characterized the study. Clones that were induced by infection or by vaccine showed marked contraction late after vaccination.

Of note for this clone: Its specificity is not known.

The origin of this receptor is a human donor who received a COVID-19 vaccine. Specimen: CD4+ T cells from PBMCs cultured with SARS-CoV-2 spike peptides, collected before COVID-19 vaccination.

The DNA for the CDR3 is TGCGCCAGCAGCCCACAGGGCTACGAGCAGTACTTC. The encoded protein is CASSPQGYEQYF. The chain couples TRBV5-1 to TRBJ2-7; D possibly corresponds to TRBD1 (6 bases). The CDR3 has 12 residues. Germline CDR1 and CDR2: SGHRS and YFSETQ. Trimming pared 4 bases from V and 3 bases from J, leaving 8 bases between.